This TCR beta chain was profiled in a study of vaccination effects on CD4 cells after COVID-19. Details on this clone: Its specificity is unknown.

ViraFEST expansion of antigen-specific CD4+ T cells with viral peptide pools preceded sequencing. The culture ran for approximately 10 days, and then CD4+ T cells were isolated. SARS-CoV-2 infection was confirmed by PCR in the person between March and December 2020. Repertoires were generated with immunoSEQ multiplex PCR, while TCRdb's copy carries only in-frame clones and drops some. Of tens of thousands of clones listed, about 77% are singletons. The CDR3 runs 15 residues. Germline V gene sequence: CDR1 SNHLY, CDR2 FYNNEI. With 7 bases clipped from V and 2 bases from J, the junction kept 9 bases outside the gene matches.

This chain connects TRBV2 to TRBJ2-3; TRBD2 aligns across 7 bases. The sequencing used CD4+ T cells from PBMCs cultured with HCoV-NL63 spike peptides, collected before COVID-19 vaccination. The TCR was taken from a human donor who had a prior SARS-CoV-2 infection. CDR3 bases: TGTGCCAGCACCTACTTGGGGGGGTCCACAGATACGCAGTATTTT. Its translation is CASTYLGGSTDTQYF.